Presented here are 17 T cell receptor beta chains from one specimen sequenced in a study of cytomegalovirus exposure and HLA in healthy donors. PCR involved 60 Vbeta and 13 Jbeta primers. Clones were sequenced by immunoSEQ multiplex PCR, and TCRdb holds only the in-frame ones, with some missing. In the table there are 120,000 to 150,000 clones, roughly 77% of which are singletons. The sequenced material came from PBMCs. These receptor sequences come from a female donor in good health and CMV-seronegative.

In DNA, the CDR3 is TGCGCCAGCAGCCTCATAGGAGGGACCGGGGAGCTGTTTTTT. Protein: CASSLIGGTGELFF. This chain connects TRBV4-3 to TRBJ2-2, with D maybe TRBD2 (6 bases). The CDR3 runs 14 residues. CDR1 is LGHNA, CDR2 YSLEER, per germline. Trimming stripped 4 bases from V and 5 bases from J, with 11 bases between.

V usage is TRBV19 and J usage is TRBJ2-5; 13 positions agree with TRBD2. This CDR3 has 19 amino acids. The V gene end was trimmed by 7 bases and the J gene end by 5 bases; junction bases not matched to a gene: 19. Germline-derived CDR1 and CDR2 are LNHDA and SQIVND (reference sequence). The CDR3 is CASNSQGPGLAGRGETQYF. In nucleotides, the CDR3 is TGTGCCAGTAACTCACAGGGGCCGGGACTAGCGGGGCGTGGGGAGACCCAGTACTTC. Full variable domain (missing parts from reference TRBV19 and TRBJ2-5): DGGITQSPKYLFRKEGQNVTLSCEQNLNHDAMYWYRQDPGQGLRLIYYSQIVNDFQKGDIAEGYSVSREKKESFPLTVTSAQKNPTAFYLCASNSQGPGLAGRGETQYFGPGTRLLVL.

This rearrangement joins TRBV7-2 to TRBJ2-2, with TRBD2 matching 9 bases. With 5 bases clipped from V and 3 bases from J, the junction kept 4 bases outside the gene matches. The length of the CDR3 is 15 residues. Germline loops: CDR1 SGHTA, CDR2 FQGNSA. The CDR3 spells CASSQGLAYTGELFF. CDR3 bases: TGTGCCAGCAGCCAGGGACTAGCCTACACCGGGGAGCTGTTTTTT.

The chain combines TRBV5-1 with TRBJ2-3; D possibly corresponds to TRBD2 (5 bases). CDR1 SGHRS and CDR2 YFSETQ come from the germline V gene. V lost 4 bases, J lost 5 bases, and 17 bases lay in between. The CDR3 has 15 residues. The CDR3 DNA follows: TGCGCCAGCAGCATAGGAGGCACCTCAGGAGATACGCAGTATTTT. Amino acid sequence: CASSIGGTSGDTQYF.

The chain couples TRBV5-1 to TRBJ1-1; possible D gene TRBD1, 6 bases. Germline loops: CDR1 SGHRS, CDR2 YFSETQ. Trimming removed 4 bases at V and 0 bases at J, with 16 bases between. CDR3 size: 16 residues. CDR3: CASSPGGALMNTEAFF. CDR3 nucleotide sequence: TGCGCCAGCAGCCCGGGGGGGGCCCTAATGAACACTGAAGCTTTCTTT.

This chain uses TRBV4-3 with TRBJ2-3, with D perhaps TRBD2 (6 bases). Per the germline V gene, CDR1 is LGHNA and CDR2 is YSLEER. CDR3 length: 15 amino acids. V was clipped by 4 bases and J by 2 bases, with 13 bases between them. The CDR3: CASSRRGAITDTQYF. The CDR3 region has the DNA TGCGCCAGCAGCCGGAGGGGAGCGATCACAGATACGCAGTATTTT.

The chain couples TRBV27 to TRBJ2-7; TRBD2 agrees at 11 bases. This CDR3 is built from 14 residues. Germline trimming cut 6 bases from V and 3 bases from J; bases unmatched to any gene: 4. Germline V gene lookup returns CDR1 MNHEY and CDR2 SMNVEV (reference sequence). CDR3 DNA sequence: TGTGCCAGCAGCCTACTAGCGGGGGTCTACGAGCAGTACTTC. This sequence encodes CASSLLAGVYEQYF.

The chain has TRBV7-2 and TRBJ2-7; 10 bases fit TRBD2. Trimming at V came to 0 bases and at J to 4 bases, leaving 3 bases not matched to a gene. The germline V gene has CDR1 SGHTA and CDR2 FQGNSA. The length of the CDR3 is 15 residues. The DNA of the CDR3 is TGTGCCAGCAGCTTAGCAGCGGGAGGGCAGTACGAGCAGTACTTC. It encodes CASSLAAGGQYEQYF.

Only one count was recorded for this clone. The chain carries TRBV25-1 and TRBJ1-2, with D possibly TRBD1 on 5 matching bases. The CDR3 loop spans 15 amino acids. V was trimmed by 3 bases and J by 4 bases, leaving 15 bases between them. Germline CDR1 is MGHDK and CDR2 is SYGVNS. CDR3 amino acids: CASSDTGRVRYGYTF. CDR3 nucleotides: TGTGCCAGCAGTGATACAGGAAGAGTTCGCTATGGCTACACCTTC.

The chain couples TRBV18 to TRBJ2-1, with D tentatively TRBD1 (6 bases). Germline loops: CDR1 KGHSH, CDR2 LQKENI. The CDR3 spans 16 residues. The ends were cut back, 3 bases at V and 7 bases at J, with 19 bases in the middle. DNA for the CDR3: TGTGCCAGCTCACCCAGGGTGTCACAGGGCCAGAATGAGCAGTTCTTC. Its translation: CASSPRVSQGQNEQFF.

The sample holds one count of this clone. The chain carries TRBV6-5 and TRBJ2-1, with 9 bases aligning to TRBD1. This CDR3 is built from 15 residues. Germline CDR1 reads MNHEY; CDR2 reads SVGAGI. The J segment lost 6 bases and the V segment lost 5 bases, leaving 8 bases of the junction unmatched. CDR3 protein: CASSRGTGYANEQFF. As DNA, the CDR3 is TGTGCCAGCAGTCGTGGGACAGGGTACGCCAATGAGCAGTTCTTC.

This chain joins TRBV5-4 and TRBJ2-4, with TRBD2 matching over 12 bases. Germline trimming cut 4 bases from V and 7 bases from J; bases unmatched to any gene: 6. Germline V lookup: CDR1 SGHNT, CDR2 YYREEE (reference sequence). The CDR3 runs 15 residues. The CDR3, as DNA: TGTGCCAGCAGCCAAGGACTAGCGGGGAGGAACATTCAGTACTTC. Protein sequence: CASSQGLAGRNIQYF.

The J gene is TRBJ1-5, the V gene TRBV6-6; no definite D call. Per the germline V gene, CDR1 is MNHNY and CDR2 is SVGAGI (reference sequence). V was cut by 1 base and J by 9 bases, with 13 bases left in between. This CDR3 is built from 14 residues. The chain's CDR3 is CASSYLGPPSPQHF. CDR3 nucleotide sequence: TGTGCCAGCAGTTACTTGGGCCCACCATCGCCCCAGCATTTT.

V is TRBV19 and J is TRBJ2-3; unclear D gene. This CDR3 has 11 amino acids. Trimming shortened V by 3 bases and J by 6 bases, and 4 bases separated the two germline ends. Germline V CDR1 and CDR2: LNHDA, SQIVND (reference sequence). CDR3: CASSIGDTQYF. Written as DNA, the CDR3 is TGTGCCAGTAGTATCGGGGATACGCAGTATTTT.

The rearrangement uses TRBV19 and TRBJ1-5; the D is unclear. CDR3 length equals 16 residues. The V and J ends lost 6 bases and 2 bases respectively, with 17 bases between them. Germline-derived CDR1 and CDR2 are LNHDA and SQIVND (reference sequence). CDR3 region: CASSSLGHRGNQPQHF. The CDR3 region has the DNA TGTGCCAGTAGCTCTCTGGGTCATCGGGGCAATCAGCCCCAGCATTTT.

This clone was seen a single time. The chain uses TRBV7-9 and TRBJ1-2; TRBD1 agrees at 7 bases. CDR3 length: 15 residues. The V gene end was trimmed by 4 bases and the J gene end by 4 bases; junction bases not matched to a gene: 9. Germline lookup yields CDR1 SEHNR and CDR2 FQNEAQ (reference sequence). This CDR3 reads CASSSRHRGVYGYTF. The CDR3 DNA reads TGTGCCAGCAGCTCCCGGCACAGGGGCGTCTATGGCTACACCTTC.

The gene calls are TRBV4-3 and TRBJ2-1; 12 nucleotides line up with TRBD2. From germline, CDR1 is LGHNA and CDR2 YSLEER. The CDR3 has 16 residues. V gave up 4 bases and J gave up 13 bases; unmatched junction bases: 14. The CDR3 reads CASSPAVASGGAVQFF. The CDR3 DNA reads TGCGCCAGCAGCCCAGCAGTTGCTAGCGGGGGGGCCGTACAGTTCTTC.